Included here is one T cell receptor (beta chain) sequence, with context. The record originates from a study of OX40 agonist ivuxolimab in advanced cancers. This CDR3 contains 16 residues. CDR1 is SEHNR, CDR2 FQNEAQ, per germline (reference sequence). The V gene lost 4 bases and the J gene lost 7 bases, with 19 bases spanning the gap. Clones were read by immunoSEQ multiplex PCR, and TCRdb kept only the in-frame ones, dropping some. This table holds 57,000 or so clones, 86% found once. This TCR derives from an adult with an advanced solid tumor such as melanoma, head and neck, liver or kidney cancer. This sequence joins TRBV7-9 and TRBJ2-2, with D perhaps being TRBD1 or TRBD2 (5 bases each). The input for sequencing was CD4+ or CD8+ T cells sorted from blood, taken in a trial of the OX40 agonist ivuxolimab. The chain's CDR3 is CASSSNLGVIDGELFF. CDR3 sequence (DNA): TGTGCCAGCAGCTCCAATTTGGGGGTTATTGACGGGGAGCTGTTTTTT.